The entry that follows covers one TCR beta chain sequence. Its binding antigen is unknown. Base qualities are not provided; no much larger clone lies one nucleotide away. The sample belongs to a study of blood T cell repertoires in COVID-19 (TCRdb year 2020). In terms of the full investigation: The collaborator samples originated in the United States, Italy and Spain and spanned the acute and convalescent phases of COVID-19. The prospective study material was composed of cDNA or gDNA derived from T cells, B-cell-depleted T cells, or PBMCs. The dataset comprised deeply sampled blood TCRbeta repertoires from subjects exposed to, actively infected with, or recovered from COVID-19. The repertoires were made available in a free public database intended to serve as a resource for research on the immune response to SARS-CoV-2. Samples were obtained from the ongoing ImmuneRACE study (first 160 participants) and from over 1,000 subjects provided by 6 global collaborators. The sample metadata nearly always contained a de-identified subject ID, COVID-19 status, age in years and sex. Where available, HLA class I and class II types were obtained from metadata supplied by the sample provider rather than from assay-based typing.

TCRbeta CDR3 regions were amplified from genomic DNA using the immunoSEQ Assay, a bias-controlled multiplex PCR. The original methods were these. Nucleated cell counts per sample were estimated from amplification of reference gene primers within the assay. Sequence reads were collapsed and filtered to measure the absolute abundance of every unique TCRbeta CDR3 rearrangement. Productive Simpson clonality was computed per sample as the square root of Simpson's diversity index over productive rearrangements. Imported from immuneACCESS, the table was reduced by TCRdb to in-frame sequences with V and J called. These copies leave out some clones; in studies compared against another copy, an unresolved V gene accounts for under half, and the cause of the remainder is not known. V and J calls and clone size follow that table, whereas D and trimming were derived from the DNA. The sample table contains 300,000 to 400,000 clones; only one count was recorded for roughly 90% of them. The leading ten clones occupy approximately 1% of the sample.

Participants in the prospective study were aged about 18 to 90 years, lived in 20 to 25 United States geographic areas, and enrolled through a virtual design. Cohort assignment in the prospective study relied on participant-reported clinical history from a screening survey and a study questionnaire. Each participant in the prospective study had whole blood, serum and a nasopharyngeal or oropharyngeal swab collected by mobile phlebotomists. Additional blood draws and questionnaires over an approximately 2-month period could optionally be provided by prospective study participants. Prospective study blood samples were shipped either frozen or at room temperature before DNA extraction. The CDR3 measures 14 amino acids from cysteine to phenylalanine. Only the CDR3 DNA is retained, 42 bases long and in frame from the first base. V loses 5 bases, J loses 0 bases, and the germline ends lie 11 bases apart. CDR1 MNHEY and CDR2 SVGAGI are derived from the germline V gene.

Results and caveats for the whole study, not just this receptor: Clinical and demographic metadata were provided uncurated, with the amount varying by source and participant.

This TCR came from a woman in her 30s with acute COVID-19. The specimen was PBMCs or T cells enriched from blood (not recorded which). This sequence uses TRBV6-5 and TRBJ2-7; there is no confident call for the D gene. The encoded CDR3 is CASSPLLDSYEQYF. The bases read TGTGCCAGCAGTCCTCTCCTAGACTCCTACGAGCAGTACTTC.